These T cell receptor beta chains were read from a single sample in a study of beta chain features in type 1 diabetes. Here immunoSEQ multiplex PCR was the method, and the copy in TCRdb shows in-frame clones only, minus some. Here the sample spans about 150,000 clones, 9% to 12% being singletons. The sequenced sample was central memory CD4+ T cells from blood. These receptors all stem from a man aged 25-45 years with type 1 diabetes. The CDR3 runs from the conserved cysteine through the conserved F or W. Fields, in order: D gene, clone size, V gene, J gene, CDR3 length, CDR3 protein, CDR3 DNA. A D gene is named only where the DNA matches it firmly. Clone size is given for some rows only: seen once, a few or many times, or a class if the clone is expanded.

D: -
size: few
V: TRBV5-8
J: TRBJ2-4
length: 15
CDR3: CASSLVTGMRNIQYF
DNA: TGTGCCAGCAGCTTGGTCACAGGAATGAGAAACATTCAGTACTTC

D: TRBD2
size: -
V: TRBV6-6
J: TRBJ2-1
length: 14
CDR3: CASLTSGGHNEQFF
DNA: TGTGCCAGCCTGACTAGCGGAGGACATAATGAGCAGTTCTTC

D: TRBD2
size: -
V: TRBV28
J: TRBJ2-7
length: 16
CDR3: CASSSYSGGRSYEQYF
DNA: TGTGCCAGCAGTTCGTACAGCGGGGGGAGATCCTACGAGCAGTACTTC

D: -
size: few
V: TRBV11-2
J: TRBJ2-7
length: 15
CDR3: CASSLGGGNSYEQYF
DNA: TGTGCCAGCAGCTTAGGGGGCGGAAATTCCTACGAGCAGTACTTC

D: -
size: few
V: TRBV18
J: TRBJ1-1
length: 14
CDR3: CASSPAQMNTEAFF
DNA: TGTGCCAGCTCACCAGCACAAATGAACACTGAAGCTTTCTTT

D: -
size: many
V: TRBV7-2
J: TRBJ2-2
length: 13
CDR3: CASSFLSLGELFF
DNA: TGTGCCAGCAGCTTTCTGTCTCTGGGGGAGCTGTTTTTT

D: TRBD1
size: -
V: TRBV5-6
J: TRBJ2-1
length: 16
CDR3: CASSLADRVPYNEQFF
DNA: TGTGCCAGCAGCTTAGCGGACAGGGTTCCCTACAATGAGCAGTTCTTC

D: -
size: -
V: TRBV11-2
J: TRBJ1-2
length: 13
CDR3: CASSLDGLYGYTF
DNA: TGTGCCAGCAGCTTAGATGGGCTCTATGGCTACACCTTC

D: TRBD1
size: few
V: TRBV6-4
J: TRBJ1-2
length: 14
CDR3: CASRRDREAYGYTF
DNA: TGTGCCAGCAGGAGGGACAGGGAGGCCTATGGCTACACCTTC

D: TRBD2
size: few
V: TRBV5-4
J: TRBJ2-1
length: 18
CDR3: CASSLDVGGSGKIGEQFF
DNA: TGTGCCAGCAGCTTGGACGTAGGAGGTAGCGGGAAGATTGGTGAGCAGTTCTTC

D: -
size: -
V: TRBV28
J: TRBJ1-1
length: 14
CDR3: CASSSTGLDTEAFF
DNA: TGTGCCAGCAGTTCCACAGGGTTGGACACTGAAGCTTTCTTT

D: -
size: -
V: TRBV19
J: TRBJ1-5
length: 14
CDR3: CASRYTGINQPQHF
DNA: TGTGCCAGTAGATACACAGGGATCAATCAGCCCCAGCATTTT

D: TRBD2
size: -
V: TRBV28
J: TRBJ2-7
length: 14
CDR3: CASSWTSGPYEQYF
DNA: TGTGCCAGCAGTTGGACTAGCGGCCCCTACGAGCAGTACTTC

D: -
size: few
V: TRBV9
J: TRBJ1-3
length: 13
CDR3: CASSEMSKNTIYF
DNA: TGTGCCAGCAGCGAGATGAGCAAAAACACCATATATTTT

D: TRBD2
size: few
V: TRBV6-4
J: TRBJ2-1
length: 17
CDR3: CASSASGTSGAYNEQFF
DNA: TGTGCCAGCAGTGCTTCCGGGACTAGCGGGGCCTACAATGAGCAGTTCTTC

D: TRBD1
size: -
V: TRBV2
J: TRBJ2-5
length: 14
CDR3: CASSDRGFGETQYF
DNA: TGTGCCAGCAGTGACAGGGGGTTCGGGGAGACCCAGTACTTC

D: -
size: few
V: TRBV7-7
J: TRBJ2-5
length: 13
CDR3: CASSLTGYETQYF
DNA: TGTGCTAGCAGCTTAACAGGGTACGAGACCCAGTACTTC

D: TRBD1
size: -
V: TRBV7-2
J: TRBJ2-3
length: 14
CDR3: CASQRTGGVDTQYF
DNA: TGTGCCAGCCAAAGGACAGGGGGCGTAGATACGCAGTATTTT

D: -
size: few
V: TRBV28
J: TRBJ2-2
length: 15
CDR3: CASSSRRRDTGELFF
DNA: TGTGCCAGCAGTTCCCGGAGGCGGGACACCGGGGAGCTGTTTTTT

D: TRBD1
size: -
V: TRBV18
J: TRBJ1-3
length: 20
CDR3: CASSPRGPTGFDSAGNTIYF
DNA: TGTGCCAGCTCACCTCGAGGCCCGACAGGGTTCGATTCTGCTGGAAACACCATATATTTT

D: -
size: -
V: TRBV6-1
J: TRBJ2-6
length: 15
CDR3: CASSEQEAGANVLTF
DNA: TGTGCCAGCAGTGAACAGGAGGCTGGGGCCAACGTCCTGACTTTC

D: -
size: -
V: TRBV28
J: TRBJ2-7
length: 13
CDR3: CASRTTGAYEQYF
DNA: TGTGCCAGCAGGACGACAGGCGCCTACGAGCAGTACTTC

D: -
size: few
V: TRBV5-4
J: TRBJ2-7
length: 16
CDR3: CASSLQGLAVSYEQYF
DNA: TGTGCCAGCAGCCTTCAGGGGCTAGCGGTTAGCTACGAGCAGTACTTC

D: -
size: -
V: TRBV5-4
J: TRBJ1-2
length: 13
CDR3: CASSPTGTYGYTF
DNA: TGTGCCAGCAGCCCGACGGGGACATATGGCTACACCTTC

D: TRBD1
size: -
V: TRBV7-9
J: TRBJ2-2
length: 18
CDR3: CASSLAPTGTGNTGELFF
DNA: TGTGCCAGCAGCTTAGCCCCGACCGGGACAGGCAACACCGGGGAGCTGTTTTTT

D: -
size: few
V: TRBV25-1
J: TRBJ2-1
length: 16
CDR3: CASSEYTGTANNEQFF
DNA: TGTGCCAGCAGTGAATATACAGGGACGGCAAACAATGAGCAGTTCTTC

D: TRBD1
size: few
V: TRBV2
J: TRBJ2-5
length: 16
CDR3: CASSDWTGIGQETQYF
DNA: TGTGCCAGCAGTGACTGGACAGGGATCGGCCAAGAGACCCAGTACTTC

D: TRBD1
size: -
V: TRBV28
J: TRBJ1-2
length: 15
CDR3: CASSSPRQGAGGYTF
DNA: TGTGCCAGCAGCTCCCCGAGGCAGGGGGCTGGTGGCTACACCTTC

D: TRBD2
size: -
V: TRBV19
J: TRBJ2-7
length: 14
CDR3: CASTASGSPARQYF
DNA: TGTGCCAGTACGGCTAGCGGGAGTCCCGCGCGGCAGTACTTC

D: -
size: -
V: TRBV2
J: TRBJ2-7
length: 14
CDR3: CASSERQGSYEQYF
DNA: TGTGCCAGCAGTGAAAGGCAGGGCTCCTACGAGCAGTACTTC

D: TRBD1
size: few
V: TRBV4-3
J: TRBJ1-5
length: 17
CDR3: CASSQDPGQGINQPQHF
DNA: TGCGCCAGCAGCCAAGACCCGGGACAGGGTATCAATCAGCCCCAGCATTTT

D: TRBD1
size: few
V: TRBV29-1
J: TRBJ2-2
length: 14
CDR3: CSVTGGEDTGELFF
DNA: TGCAGCGTTACAGGGGGCGAGGATACCGGGGAGCTGTTTTTT

D: -
size: few
V: TRBV29-1
J: TRBJ1-2
length: 11
CDR3: CSVDSGGGYTF
DNA: TGCAGCGTTGACTCGGGAGGCGGCTACACCTTC

D: TRBD2
size: -
V: TRBV5-1
J: TRBJ2-7
length: 14
CDR3: CASSLTGGKYEQYF
DNA: TGCGCCAGCAGCTTGACGGGAGGGAAGTACGAGCAGTACTTC

D: TRBD2
size: -
V: TRBV2
J: TRBJ2-1
length: 14
CDR3: CASISGRADDEQFF
DNA: TGTGCCAGCATTAGCGGGAGGGCCGATGATGAGCAGTTCTTC

D: -
size: -
V: TRBV29-1
J: TRBJ2-7
length: 14
CDR3: CSVATGLGGVEQYF
DNA: TGCAGCGTCGCTACGGGACTCGGAGGTGTCGAGCAGTACTTC

D: TRBD1
size: -
V: TRBV7-2
J: TRBJ2-3
length: 16
CDR3: CASSWSGTGGADTQYF
DNA: TGTGCCAGCAGCTGGTCGGGAACAGGGGGCGCAGATACGCAGTATTTT

D: TRBD1
size: few
V: TRBV7-2
J: TRBJ1-4
length: 14
CDR3: CASSLRQGSEKLFF
DNA: TGTGCCAGCAGCTTACGACAGGGGTCGGAAAAACTGTTTTTT

D: -
size: -
V: TRBV4-3
J: TRBJ1-2
length: 15
CDR3: CASSQDLGHENGYTF
DNA: TGCGCCAGCAGCCAAGATCTAGGACACGAAAATGGCTACACCTTC

D: TRBD1
size: -
V: TRBV27
J: TRBJ1-1
length: 14
CDR3: CASSSRGRGTEAFF
DNA: TGTGCCAGCAGTTCGAGGGGGCGGGGCACTGAAGCTTTCTTT

D: TRBD1
size: -
V: TRBV18
J: TRBJ2-5
length: 15
CDR3: CASSPGTGGEETQYF
DNA: TGTGCCAGCTCACCAGGGACAGGGGGCGAGGAGACCCAGTACTTC

D: -
size: few
V: TRBV9
J: TRBJ2-5
length: 14
CDR3: CASSVGGYQETQYF
DNA: TGTGCCAGCAGCGTAGGAGGGTACCAAGAGACCCAGTACTTC

D: TRBD1
size: few
V: TRBV6-5
J: TRBJ2-7
length: 14
CDR3: CASTIRDRPYEQYF
DNA: TGTGCCAGCACCATCCGGGACAGGCCCTACGAGCAGTACTTC

D: -
size: -
V: TRBV5-1
J: TRBJ2-4
length: 13
CDR3: CASSLDSRNIQYF
DNA: TGCGCCAGCAGCTTGGATTCCAGAAACATTCAGTACTTC

D: TRBD2
size: many
V: TRBV12-5
J: TRBJ2-5
length: 13
CDR3: CASASSGEETQYF
DNA: TGTGCTAGTGCTTCTAGCGGGGAGGAGACCCAGTACTTC

D: -
size: -
V: TRBV30
J: TRBJ1-5
length: 12
CDR3: CAWSSQSGAQHF
DNA: TGTGCCTGGAGTTCCCAGAGCGGGGCCCAGCATTTT